The 14 T cell receptor beta chains given below trace back to one sample, sequenced in a study of blood T cell repertoires in COVID-19 (TCRdb year 2020). Library generation was performed with the immunoSEQ multiplex PCR assay. TCRdb re-hosts the immuneACCESS table, in-frame sequences only. Its copies lack some clones; in the studies checked, an unresolved V gene accounts for under half of them, and the cause for the rest is not known. The sample yields approximately 160,000 clones; 80% to 90% were counted once. The top ten constitute 3.6% of the sample. The sequenced sample was PBMCs or T cells enriched from blood (not recorded which). The receptor set was obtained from a woman aged 45-65 years in a cohort exposed to, infected with or recovered from COVID-19 (not recorded which).

This chain uses TRBV2 with TRBJ1-3; D is possibly TRBD1 (5 bases). Trimming cost V 0 bases and J 4 bases, with 13 bases left between them. The CDR3 is 16 residues long. Germline V lookup: CDR1 SNHLY, CDR2 FYNNEI. CDR3 loop: CASSEAGTPTGNTIYF. The DNA for the CDR3 is TGTGCCAGCAGTGAAGCTGGGACTCCCACGGGAAACACCATATATTTT.

The rearrangement links TRBV12-3 or TRBV12-4 to TRBJ2-5, with 7 positions matching TRBD2. This CDR3 has 13 amino acids. V shed 4 bases, J shed 5 bases, and the junction held 4 bases outside the gene matches. The CDR3 region is CASSWTRSETQYF. CDR3 DNA sequence: TGTGCCAGCAGTTGGACTAGATCGGAGACCCAGTACTTC.

The chain is built from TRBV28 and TRBJ1-4, with TRBD1 identical over 7 bases. The CDR3 is made up of 16 amino acids. CDR1 and CDR2 (germline): MDHEN, SYDVKM. Trimming took 3 bases from V and 3 from J; bases not matched to a gene: 7. The CDR3 reads CASSFRQGSANEKLFF. The CDR3 coding sequence is TGTGCCAGCAGTTTTAGACAGGGATCGGCTAATGAAAAACTGTTTTTT.

In regard to this clone: Additional DNA sequences in this sample encode the identical CDR3. The V call is TRBV9, the J call TRBJ2-5; D perhaps matches TRBD2 (5 bases). Germline-derived CDR1 and CDR2 are SGDLS and YYNGEE. This CDR3 has 14 residues. Trimming left V 2 bases short and J 2 bases short, with 10 bases between. DNA for the CDR3: TGTGCCAGCAGCGTCGGCGGGTTACAAGAGACCCAGTACTTC. Its protein product is CASSVGGLQETQYF.

The V call is TRBV28, the J call TRBJ1-1; perhaps TRBD1 as D (6 bases). Trimming pared 6 bases from V and 3 bases from J, leaving 14 bases between. This CDR3 has 14 amino acids. Per germline, CDR1 MDHEN and CDR2 SYDVKM. CDR3 in DNA: TGTGCCAGCAGGGTACAGGGTGAGGACACTGAAGCTTTCTTT. Its protein is CASRVQGEDTEAFF.

The sample holds a few counts of this clone. This rearrangement joins TRBV19 to TRBJ2-3; TRBD1 agrees at 7 bases. Germline V gives CDR1 LNHDA, CDR2 SQIVND (reference sequence). This CDR3 contains 15 residues. J lost 0 bases, V lost 2 bases, and 2 bases had no gene match. The CDR3 nucleotides read TGTGCCAGTAGTATATCGGACAGGAGCACAGATACGCAGTATTTT. It codes for CASSISDRSTDTQYF.

The chain recombines TRBV25-1 with TRBJ1-2, with 9 bases that match TRBD1. This CDR3 is built from 16 residues. The V gene end was trimmed by 4 bases and the J gene end by 6 bases; junction bases not matched to a gene: 12. CDR1 is MGHDK and CDR2 is SYGVNS in the germline V gene. This chain's CDR3 is CASSATSGTGNDGYTF. CDR3 sequence (DNA): TGTGCCAGCAGTGCCACTTCCGGGACAGGGAATGATGGCTACACCTTC.

The rearrangement joins TRBV5-5 to TRBJ1-2, with 7 bases fitting TRBD1. Germline V gene sequence: CDR1 SGHKS, CDR2 YYEKEE (reference sequence). Losses at the gene ends were 0 bases for V and 7 bases for J; bases not matched to a gene: 3. The CDR3 sequence is 13 residues long. In DNA, the CDR3 is TGTGCCAGCAGCTTGGAGGGGGCTGGTGGCTACACCTTC. It specifies CASSLEGAGGYTF. Looking up the rest from reference TRBV5-5 and TRBJ1-2 gives the full variable domain: DAGVTQSPTHLIKTRGQQVTLRCSPISGHKSVSWYQQVLGQGPQFIFQYYEKEERGRGNFPDRFSARQFPNYSSELNVNALLLGDSALYLCASSLEGAGGYTFGSGTRLTVV.

V and J are TRBV5-1 and TRBJ2-7; TRBD2 aligns across 13 bases. The CDR3 has 16 amino acids. V was pared by 3 bases and J by 4 bases, with 7 bases of the junction left unmatched. The germline V gene encodes CDR1 SGHRS and CDR2 YFSETQ. The CDR3 protein is CASSSRLAGGIYEQYF. The CDR3 DNA is TGCGCCAGCAGCTCCAGACTAGCGGGGGGTATATACGAGCAGTACTTC.

The rearrangement joins TRBV5-4 to TRBJ2-7, with no clear D. Germline V gives CDR1 SGHNT, CDR2 YYREEE (reference sequence). This CDR3 spans 13 amino acids. V was pared by 0 bases and J by 4 bases, with 8 bases between. The CDR3 DNA reads TGTGCCAGCAGCTTGGACCTAATATACGAGCAGTACTTC. It encodes CASSLDLIYEQYF.

The rearrangement joins TRBV2 to TRBJ1-5; the D is unclear. The CDR3 has 15 amino acids. V was clipped by 2 bases and J by 8 bases, with 16 bases between them. Germline lookup yields CDR1 SNHLY and CDR2 FYNNEI. The CDR3 nucleotides read TGTGCCAGCAGTGAATTGGCACCAGGTATAGAGCCCCAGCATTTT. Translation: CASSELAPGIEPQHF.

The rearrangement joins TRBV5-4 to TRBJ2-7; possible D gene TRBD1, 6 bases. The CDR3 consists of 15 residues. Deletions cut 0 bases from V and 4 bases from J, with 14 bases between. CDR1 is SGHNT, CDR2 YYREEE, per germline (reference sequence). Here the CDR3 reads CASSLVPGAVYEQYF. CDR3 DNA sequence: TGTGCCAGCAGCTTGGTTCCAGGGGCCGTATACGAGCAGTACTTC.

The chain has TRBV28 and TRBJ1-2; possible D gene TRBD1, 6 bases. This CDR3 is built from 15 residues. V dropped 3 bases and J dropped 4 bases, with 15 bases sitting between them. Per the germline V gene, CDR1 is MDHEN and CDR2 is SYDVKM. This CDR3 reads CASSLKGNRVYGYTF. The DNA of the CDR3 is TGTGCCAGCAGTTTGAAGGGGAACAGGGTCTATGGCTACACCTTC.

The gene calls are TRBV5-1 and TRBJ2-7; TRBD1 matches at 9 bases. Germline-derived CDR1 and CDR2 are SGHRS and YFSETQ. V was pared by 4 bases and J by 6 bases, with 11 bases of the junction left unmatched. The CDR3 extends over 15 amino acids. The CDR3 here is CASSPVTGGGIEQYF. CDR3 bases: TGCGCCAGCAGCCCCGTTACAGGGGGCGGGATCGAGCAGTACTTC. Variable domain in full (rest from reference TRBV5-1 and TRBJ2-7): KAGVTQTPRYLIKTRGQQVTLSCSPISGHRSVSWYQQTPGQGLQFLFEYFSETQRNKGNFPGRFSGRQFSNSRSEMNVSTLELGDSALYLCASSPVTGGGIEQYFGPGTRLTVT.